This record concerns one TCR beta chain sequence. Symptom resolution, clearance, or two negative PCRs marked donors in Cohort 3 as recovered. This entry is derived from a study of blood T cell repertoires in COVID-19. Whole-study context: Sample material is recorded as cDNA or gDNA derived from T cells, B-cell-depleted T cells, or PBMCs.

The CDR3 covers 13 residues. Trimming left V 0 bases short and J 4 bases short, with 6 bases between. Germline loops: CDR1 LGHNA, CDR2 YSLEER. Only in-frame clones appear in the TCRdb table, and some are missing; sequencing was by immunoSEQ multiplex PCR. The data contain about 480,000 clones, over 75% of them singletons. The chain couples TRBV4-3 to TRBJ1-2; D may be TRBD1 (5 bases). The clonotype originates from a woman between 40 and 55 years old who had recovered from COVID-19. Sequenced input: PBMCs or T cells enriched from blood (not recorded which). The CDR3 DNA follows: TGCGCCAGCAGCCAAGAAGGGGTCTATGGCTACACCTTC. It codes for CASSQEGVYGYTF.